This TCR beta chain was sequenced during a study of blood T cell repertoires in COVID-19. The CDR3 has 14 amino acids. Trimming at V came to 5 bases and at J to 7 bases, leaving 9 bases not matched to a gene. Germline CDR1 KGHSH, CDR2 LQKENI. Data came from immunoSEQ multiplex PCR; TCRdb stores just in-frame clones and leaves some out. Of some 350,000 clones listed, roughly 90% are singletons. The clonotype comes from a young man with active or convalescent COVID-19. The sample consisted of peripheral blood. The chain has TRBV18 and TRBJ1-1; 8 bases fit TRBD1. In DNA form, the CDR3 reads TGTGCCAGCTCAAGCACAGGGGGAACAGGTGAAGCTTTCTTT. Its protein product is CASSSTGGTGEAFF.